The next 21 T cell receptor beta chains were all read from a single sample in a study of cytomegalovirus exposure and HLA in healthy donors. PCR was performed using 60 Vbeta and 13 Jbeta primers. Here immunoSEQ multiplex PCR was the method, and the copy in TCRdb shows in-frame clones only, minus some. The record lists roughly 88,000 clones, of which the ten most abundant hold about 16%. The source material was PBMCs. Receptors originate from a man aged 50-60 years in good health and CMV-seropositive.

The chain links TRBV4-2 to TRBJ2-7, with a tentative D call TRBD2 (6 bases). Germline values: CDR1 LGHNA, CDR2 YNFKEQ. V gave up 1 base and J gave up 4 bases, with 14 bases separating them. This CDR3 is 15 amino acids long. The CDR3 region has the DNA TGTGCCAGCAGCCAAGCGGCGCGGGGCTCGTACGAGCAGTACTTC. It specifies CASSQAARGSYEQYF.

The J gene is TRBJ2-1, the V gene TRBV18; tentatively, D is TRBD2 (6 bases). The CDR3 is made up of 15 amino acids. Germline loops: CDR1 KGHSH, CDR2 LQKENI. V was shortened by 6 bases and J by 6 bases, with 18 bases between the two germline ends. The chain's CDR3 is CASSLPYGTSNEQFF. CDR3 DNA sequence: TGTGCCAGCTCGCTTCCCTACGGGACTTCCAATGAGCAGTTCTTC.

The J gene is TRBJ2-1, the V gene TRBV7-9; 11 positions match TRBD2. J lost 0 bases, V lost 4 bases, and 2 bases had no gene match. The CDR3 extends over 16 amino acids. Germline assignment: CDR1 SEHNR and CDR2 FQNEAQ (reference sequence). In nucleotides, the CDR3 is TGTGCCAGCAGCTCTAGCGGGAGGAGCTCCTACAATGAGCAGTTCTTC. As protein: CASSSSGRSSYNEQFF.

The chain couples TRBV9 to TRBJ1-1; 12 positions match TRBD1. J gave up 1 base and V 2 bases, and 9 bases lay outside the gene matches. The CDR3 has 18 amino acids. Germline CDR1 reads SGDLS; CDR2 reads YYNGEE. The CDR3 coding sequence is TGTGCCAGCAGCGTCCGAGAGGGGACAGGGGGCGCGAACACTGAAGCTTTCTTT. Translated, it gives CASSVREGTGGANTEAFF.

The rearrangement links TRBV9 to TRBJ2-1, with 7 bases lining up with TRBD2. Looked up from germline, CDR1 is SGDLS and CDR2 is YYNGEE. This CDR3 is built from 15 residues. The V and J ends lost 0 bases and 6 bases, in that order; junction bases with no gene match: 6. The CDR3 loop is CASSVGGSSANEQFF. CDR3 bases: TGTGCCAGCAGCGTAGGCGGGAGTTCAGCCAATGAGCAGTTCTTC.

J is TRBJ2-1 and V is TRBV18, with D possibly TRBD1 on 6 matching bases. Per germline, CDR1 KGHSH and CDR2 LQKENI. The CDR3 contains 16 residues. V was cut by 6 bases and J by 1 base, with 16 bases left in between. The CDR3 DNA sequence: TGTGCCAGCTCCCTGGGAAGGGGGTTGTCCTACAATGAGCAGTTCTTC. This sequence encodes CASSLGRGLSYNEQFF.

The J gene is TRBJ2-7, the V gene TRBV18, with 9 positions matching TRBD2. Trimming cost V 2 bases and J 0 bases; bases outside gene matches: 5. Germline V gene lookup returns CDR1 KGHSH and CDR2 LQKENI. This CDR3 is 16 amino acids long. The CDR3 DNA follows: TGTGCCAGCTCACCAAGTAGCGGGGGAAGCTCCTACGAGCAGTACTTC. Translation: CASSPSSGGSSYEQYF.

The rearrangement uses TRBV7-9 and TRBJ2-7; TRBD2 is a possible D gene (6 bases). Deletions cut 3 bases from V and 2 bases from J, with 11 bases between. The CDR3 extends over 14 amino acids. Germline CDR1 and CDR2: SEHNR and FQNEAQ (reference sequence). The CDR3 region is CASSFRDLTYEQYF. The CDR3 DNA reads TGTGCCAGCAGCTTCCGGGACTTAACCTACGAGCAGTACTTC.

The chain combines TRBV4-3 with TRBJ2-5; TRBD2 agrees at 9 bases. Matching the DNA end better, TRBJ2-7 makes the J call doubtful. Germline lookup yields CDR1 LGHNA and CDR2 YSLEER. This CDR3 comprises 18 residues. This chain's CDR3 is CASSQDIAGDSLTYEQYF. The CDR3 DNA follows: TGCGCCAGCAGCCAAGATATAGCGGGAGATTCCCTTACCTACGAGCAGTACTTC.

The chain combines TRBV10-3 with TRBJ2-3, with D possibly TRBD2 on 6 matching bases. This CDR3 spans 16 amino acids. Germline loops: CDR1 ENHRY, CDR2 SYGVKD. V shed 0 bases and J shed 4 bases, with 14 bases lying between them. The CDR3 spells CAISESRTRGADTQYF. The CDR3 nucleotides read TGTGCCATCAGTGAGTCAAGGACACGCGGGGCAGATACGCAGTATTTT.

V and J are TRBV4-1 and TRBJ1-5, with D possibly matching TRBD1 (6 bases). Trimming removed 4 bases from V and 9 bases from J, with 25 bases in between. The germline CDR1 and CDR2 sequences are MGHRA and YSYEKL. The length of the CDR3 is 17 residues. This chain's CDR3 is CASSLWWGQTTHGPQHF. For the CDR3, the DNA is TGCGCCAGCAGCCTCTGGTGGGGACAAACCACGCATGGGCCCCAGCATTTT.

The gene calls are TRBV5-1 and TRBJ2-2; 7 bases are a match to TRBD1. Per the germline V gene, CDR1 is SGHRS and CDR2 is YFSETQ. The CDR3 is 14 amino acids. V lost 6 bases to trimming and J lost 0 bases; unmatched junction nucleotides: 2. The CDR3 here is CASTDRANTGELFF. The CDR3 DNA sequence: TGCGCCAGCACCGACAGGGCGAACACCGGGGAGCTGTTTTTT.

The chain couples TRBV4-2 to TRBJ2-1; 11 bases map to TRBD2. Germline CDR1 reads LGHNA; CDR2 reads YNFKEQ. The CDR3 runs to 17 residues. Trimming cost V 0 bases and J 3 bases; bases outside gene matches: 4. The CDR3 here is CASSQDYLAGGYNEQFF. The CDR3 DNA is TGTGCCAGCAGCCAAGATTACCTAGCGGGAGGCTACAATGAGCAGTTCTTC.

In nucleotides, the CDR3 is TGTGCCAGCAGTTACAGCGGGGACAGGGTATACGAGCAGTACTTC. As protein: CASSYSGDRVYEQYF. The gene calls are TRBV6-5 and TRBJ2-7, with 9 positions matching TRBD1. V lost 2 bases, J lost 4 bases, and 6 bases stayed unmatched. Germline-derived CDR1 and CDR2 are MNHEY and SVGAGI. CDR3 length: 15 amino acids.

The CDR3 DNA reads TGTGCCAGCAGGAGCTACGAGCAGTACTTC. Protein product: CASRSYEQYF. The chain joins TRBV2 to TRBJ2-7, with D unresolved. CDR3 size: 10 residues. Trimming took 6 bases from V and 3 from J, leaving 3 bases between them. Germline values: CDR1 SNHLY, CDR2 FYNNEI.

The chain has TRBV6-1 and TRBJ1-2; TRBD1 might be the D (6 bases). Germline values: CDR1 MNHNS, CDR2 SASEGT. The CDR3 is 13 residues long. Trimming shortened V by 6 bases and J by 8 bases, and 16 bases separated the two germline ends. The CDR3 spells CASRWEQGGGYTF. The CDR3 bases are TGTGCCAGCAGATGGGAACAGGGAGGGGGCTACACCTTC.

CDR3 DNA: TGTGCCAGCAGTTCACCGGCGCTTCGGGGCTATGGCTACACCTTC. Its protein is CASSSPALRGYGYTF. The rearrangement uses TRBV6-5 and TRBJ1-2; the D is unclear. Germline CDR1 is MNHEY and CDR2 is SVGAGI. The V and J ends lost 4 bases and 4 bases respectively, with 16 bases between them. CDR3 size: 15 residues.

The rearrangement links TRBV7-9 to TRBJ2-5, with D hard to call. Trimming left V 5 bases short and J 2 bases short, with 6 bases between. Germline values: CDR1 SEHNR, CDR2 FQNEAQ (reference sequence). The CDR3 consists of 12 residues. The CDR3 coding sequence is TGTGCCAGCAGCGACACACAAGAGACCCAGTACTTC. Its translation is CASSDTQETQYF.

For this clone: This same CDR3 is encoded by further DNA sequences in the sample. The CDR3 DNA sequence: TGTGCCAGCTCACCCCAGGGAACTGAAGCTTTCTTT. This encodes CASSPQGTEAFF. The chain has TRBV18 and TRBJ1-1; a possible D gene is TRBD1 (5 bases). Trimming left V 3 bases short and J 5 bases short, with 7 bases between. Germline CDR1 reads KGHSH; CDR2 reads LQKENI. The CDR3 runs to 12 residues. The entire variable domain, with the rest obtained from reference TRBV18 and TRBJ1-1, is as follows: NAGVMQNPRHLVRRRGQEARLRCSPMKGHSHVYWYRQLPEEGLKFMVYLQKENIIDESGMPKERFSAEFPKEGPSILRIQQVVRGDSAAYFCASSPQGTEAFFGQGTRLTVV.

The chain employs TRBV7-2 and TRBJ1-2; D is uncertain. The germline V gene encodes CDR1 SGHTA and CDR2 FQGNSA. The V gene lost 2 bases and the J gene lost 5 bases, with 15 bases spanning the gap. CDR3 length: 15 amino acids. The CDR3 sequence: CASSLIASNTYGYTF. In DNA, the CDR3 is TGTGCCAGCAGCTTAATAGCCAGCAATACGTATGGCTACACCTTC. Looking up the rest from reference TRBV7-2 and TRBJ1-2 gives the full variable domain: GAGVSQSPSNKVTEKGKDVELRCDPISGHTALYWYRQSLGQGLEFLIYFQGNSAPDKSGLPSDRFSAERTGGSVSTLTIQRTQQEDSAVYLCASSLIASNTYGYTFGSGTRLTVV.

The CDR3 nucleotides read TGCGCCAGCAGCTTGTTAGACCAGGACAATGAGCAGTTCTTC. Translated, it gives CASSLLDQDNEQFF. The V gene is TRBV5-1, the J gene TRBJ2-1; no clear D. V was trimmed by 1 base and J by 5 bases, leaving 10 bases between them. From germline, CDR1 is SGHRS and CDR2 YFSETQ. This CDR3 is 14 amino acids long.